This is a list of T cell receptor beta chains from one sample in a study of somatic mutations in cytotoxic T cells in rheumatoid arthritis. The protocol was immunoSEQ multiplex PCR, while the TCRdb copy is restricted to in-frame clones and leaves out a portion. The sample lists approximately 18,000 clones, 74% occurring once. Sequencing input: CD8+ T cells sorted from blood. The receptors shown here come from a man in his 60s in good health. The CDR3 runs from the conserved cysteine through the conserved F or W. A D gene is named only where the DNA matches it firmly. Clone size is given for some rows only: seen once, a few or many times, or a class if the clone is expanded.

v_call: TRBV11-2; d_call: TRBD2; cdr3_length: 19; clone_size: -; j_call: TRBJ2-3; cdr3_nt: TGTGCCAGCAGCCCAGTGGGGTTTAGCGGGAGCCTCCGGGGAGATACGCAGTATTTT; cdr3_aa: CASSPVGFSGSLRGDTQYF
v_call: TRBV7-9; d_call: -; cdr3_length: 16; clone_size: -; j_call: TRBJ2-1; cdr3_nt: TGTGCCAGCAGCATAGAGACAGGACCCCTTTACAATGAGCAGTTCTTC; cdr3_aa: CASSIETGPLYNEQFF
v_call: TRBV5-4; d_call: -; cdr3_length: 12; clone_size: -; j_call: TRBJ2-5; cdr3_nt: TGTGCCAGCAGACCTGCCGGGGGGACCCAGTACTTC; cdr3_aa: CASRPAGGTQYF
v_call: TRBV5-1; d_call: TRBD2; cdr3_length: 17; clone_size: -; j_call: TRBJ2-5; cdr3_nt: TGCGCCAGCAGCCTGGGACTAGCGGGAGGCCCCCAAGAGACCCAGTACTTC; cdr3_aa: CASSLGLAGGPQETQYF
v_call: TRBV27; d_call: TRBD1; cdr3_length: 14; clone_size: few; j_call: TRBJ2-3; cdr3_nt: TGTGCCAGCAGTTTCGGGACAGGGACAGATACGCAGTATTTT; cdr3_aa: CASSFGTGTDTQYF
v_call: TRBV4-1; d_call: -; cdr3_length: 13; clone_size: few; j_call: TRBJ2-7; cdr3_nt: TGCGCCAGCAGCCAAGACGGAGCCTACGAGCAGTACTTC; cdr3_aa: CASSQDGAYEQYF
v_call: TRBV5-8; d_call: -; cdr3_length: 12; clone_size: -; j_call: TRBJ2-7; cdr3_nt: TGTGCCAGCAGCGGGGTGACAGTAAAGCAGTACTTC; cdr3_aa: CASSGVTVKQYF
v_call: TRBV6-5; d_call: TRBD1; cdr3_length: 11; clone_size: -; j_call: TRBJ1-2; cdr3_nt: TGTGCCAGCAGGACAGGGGGGGGCTACACCTTC; cdr3_aa: CASRTGGGYTF
v_call: TRBV7-6; d_call: TRBD2; cdr3_length: 14; clone_size: -; j_call: TRBJ2-7; cdr3_nt: TGTGCCAGCAGTTCCAGCGGGGGGGCCTACGAGCAGTACTTC; cdr3_aa: CASSSSGGAYEQYF
v_call: TRBV6-5; d_call: -; cdr3_length: 13; clone_size: -; j_call: TRBJ2-1; cdr3_nt: TGTGCCAGCAGTTACGGCGACTTCAATGAGCAGTTCTTC; cdr3_aa: CASSYGDFNEQFF
v_call: TRBV27; d_call: -; cdr3_length: 13; clone_size: -; j_call: TRBJ2-1; cdr3_nt: TGTGCCAGCAGTTTCGGGAAGTGGTATGAGCAGTTCTTC; cdr3_aa: CASSFGKWYEQFF
v_call: TRBV13; d_call: TRBD1; cdr3_length: 16; clone_size: -; j_call: TRBJ1-6; cdr3_nt: TGTGCCAGCAGCTTAGGTGGGACAGGGTCGTATTCACCCCTCCACTTT; cdr3_aa: CASSLGGTGSYSPLHF
v_call: TRBV5-1; d_call: TRBD2; cdr3_length: 15; clone_size: few; j_call: TRBJ2-4; cdr3_nt: TGCGCCAGCAGCTTGGGGCGGGAGTGGCAAAACATTCAGTACTTC; cdr3_aa: CASSLGREWQNIQYF
v_call: TRBV19; d_call: TRBD2; cdr3_length: 17; clone_size: -; j_call: TRBJ2-4; cdr3_nt: TGTGCCAGTAGTATATTTCGTACTAGCGGGAGTGGAAACATTCAGTACTTC; cdr3_aa: CASSIFRTSGSGNIQYF
v_call: TRBV4-3; d_call: TRBD1; cdr3_length: 17; clone_size: few; j_call: TRBJ2-6; cdr3_nt: TGCGCCAGCAGCCAAGAACAGGGGGCGCTTGGGGCCAACGTCCTGACTTTC; cdr3_aa: CASSQEQGALGANVLTF
v_call: TRBV5-6; d_call: TRBD1; cdr3_length: 15; clone_size: -; j_call: TRBJ1-4; cdr3_nt: TGTGCCAGCAGCCTGTCTGGGACAGGGGTTGAAAAACTGTTTTTT; cdr3_aa: CASSLSGTGVEKLFF
v_call: TRBV7-3; d_call: -; cdr3_length: 15; clone_size: -; j_call: TRBJ2-1; cdr3_nt: TGTGCCAGCAGCTTATTTCGAGCGGCCTACAATGAGCAGTTCTTC; cdr3_aa: CASSLFRAAYNEQFF
v_call: TRBV28; d_call: TRBD2; cdr3_length: 17; clone_size: -; j_call: TRBJ2-5; cdr3_nt: TGTGCCAGCAGTTCTCGATCCAGCGGGGTAGGTCGGGAGACCCAGTACTTC; cdr3_aa: CASSSRSSGVGRETQYF
v_call: TRBV25-1; d_call: -; cdr3_length: 14; clone_size: -; j_call: TRBJ1-2; cdr3_nt: TGTGCCAGCAGCCCATGGGGGGAGACGGATGGCTACACCTTC; cdr3_aa: CASSPWGETDGYTF
v_call: TRBV7-3; d_call: TRBD1; cdr3_length: 13; clone_size: -; j_call: TRBJ2-7; cdr3_nt: TGTGCCAGCAGCGAAACAGGGGTGGGGGAGCAGTACTTC; cdr3_aa: CASSETGVGEQYF
v_call: TRBV19; d_call: -; cdr3_length: 12; clone_size: once; j_call: TRBJ2-5; cdr3_nt: TGTGCCAGTCAGGGCCCCCGGGAGACCCAGTACTTC; cdr3_aa: CASQGPRETQYF
v_call: TRBV5-8; d_call: -; cdr3_length: 14; clone_size: -; j_call: TRBJ2-2; cdr3_nt: TGTGCCAGCAGCCCCGGCCGGGGGACCGGGGAGCTGTTTTTT; cdr3_aa: CASSPGRGTGELFF
v_call: TRBV5-1; d_call: TRBD1; cdr3_length: 14; clone_size: -; j_call: TRBJ1-2; cdr3_nt: TGCGCCAGCAGCTGGGACAGTATGAACTATGGCTACACCTTC; cdr3_aa: CASSWDSMNYGYTF
v_call: TRBV7-6; d_call: -; cdr3_length: 14; clone_size: -; j_call: TRBJ1-2; cdr3_nt: TGTGCCAGCAGCTCCCTGGCGGGGGGGTCTGGCTACACCTTC; cdr3_aa: CASSSLAGGSGYTF
v_call: TRBV27; d_call: TRBD1; cdr3_length: 15; clone_size: -; j_call: TRBJ2-7; cdr3_nt: TGTGCCAGCAATGTTGGACAGGGACCCTCCTACGAGCAGTACTTC; cdr3_aa: CASNVGQGPSYEQYF
v_call: TRBV27; d_call: TRBD2; cdr3_length: 15; clone_size: once; j_call: TRBJ2-7; cdr3_nt: TGTGCCAGCAGAGTGAGGGCAGCGGGGGCCTACGAGCAGTACTTC; cdr3_aa: CASRVRAAGAYEQYF
v_call: TRBV29-1; d_call: -; cdr3_length: 15; clone_size: -; j_call: TRBJ1-2; cdr3_nt: TGCAGCGTTGAGGGAAGTCGGGGGGAACCCTATGGCTACACCTTC; cdr3_aa: CSVEGSRGEPYGYTF
v_call: TRBV7-9; d_call: -; cdr3_length: 19; clone_size: -; j_call: TRBJ2-3; cdr3_nt: TGTGCCAGCAGCTTAGACGTCCCTTCGGCCTCTGGGGGGACAGATACGCAGTATTTT; cdr3_aa: CASSLDVPSASGGTDTQYF
v_call: TRBV5-6; d_call: -; cdr3_length: 11; clone_size: -; j_call: TRBJ1-1; cdr3_nt: TGTGCCAGCAGCTCAGGTGTTGGCGCTTTCTTT; cdr3_aa: CASSSGVGAFF
v_call: TRBV5-6; d_call: -; cdr3_length: 17; clone_size: -; j_call: TRBJ2-2; cdr3_nt: TGTGCCAGCAGCTTGGAGGTTGCACAGGTGCGCACCGGGGAGCTGTTTTTT; cdr3_aa: CASSLEVAQVRTGELFF
v_call: TRBV15; d_call: -; cdr3_length: 16; clone_size: -; j_call: TRBJ1-1; cdr3_nt: TGTGCCACCAGCGATCACCGGTTTGGAAGGGGTACTGAAGCTTTCTTT; cdr3_aa: CATSDHRFGRGTEAFF
v_call: TRBV7-6; d_call: TRBD2; cdr3_length: 15; clone_size: once; j_call: TRBJ2-5; cdr3_nt: TGTGCCAGCAGCGGGGAAGCGGGAGGGATGGAGACCCAGTACTTC; cdr3_aa: CASSGEAGGMETQYF
v_call: TRBV5-6; d_call: -; cdr3_length: 16; clone_size: -; j_call: TRBJ1-5; cdr3_nt: TGTGCCAGCAGCTTGGATCCGGGACATAGCAATCAGCCCCAGCATTTT; cdr3_aa: CASSLDPGHSNQPQHF
v_call: TRBV10-3; d_call: TRBD1; cdr3_length: 13; clone_size: -; j_call: TRBJ2-7; cdr3_nt: TGTGCCATCAGCCGGGACAGGGGCCACGAGCAGTACTTC; cdr3_aa: CAISRDRGHEQYF
v_call: TRBV11-2; d_call: -; cdr3_length: 12; clone_size: once; j_call: TRBJ1-4; cdr3_nt: TGTGCCAGCAGCTTGGGACACGAAAAACTGTTTTTT; cdr3_aa: CASSLGHEKLFF
v_call: TRBV4-3; d_call: TRBD2; cdr3_length: 16; clone_size: -; j_call: TRBJ2-1; cdr3_nt: TGCGCCAGCAGCCCTCTAGCGGGGGGTAGTTACAATGAGCAGTTCTTC; cdr3_aa: CASSPLAGGSYNEQFF
v_call: TRBV6-6; d_call: -; cdr3_length: 12; clone_size: -; j_call: TRBJ2-7; cdr3_nt: TGTGCCAGCAGAAGAGTCCCCTACGAGCAGTACTTC; cdr3_aa: CASRRVPYEQYF
v_call: TRBV6-5; d_call: -; cdr3_length: 14; clone_size: once; j_call: TRBJ2-5; cdr3_nt: TGTGCCAGCACCCAACAGGCCAGCCAAGAGACCCAGTACTTC; cdr3_aa: CASTQQASQETQYF
v_call: TRBV6-1; d_call: -; cdr3_length: 12; clone_size: -; j_call: TRBJ2-2; cdr3_nt: TGTGCCAGCAGTTTTATTCCCGGGGAGCTGTTTTTT; cdr3_aa: CASSFIPGELFF
v_call: TRBV4-3; d_call: TRBD1; cdr3_length: 14; clone_size: -; j_call: TRBJ2-1; cdr3_nt: TGCGCCAGCAGCCAAGGGACAGGGAACAATGAGCAGTTCTTC; cdr3_aa: CASSQGTGNNEQFF